The 14 T cell receptor beta chains listed next were all sequenced from one sample in a study of T cell changes during pregnancy in multiple sclerosis. Clones were read by immunoSEQ multiplex PCR, and TCRdb kept only the in-frame ones, dropping some. The table shows about 74,000 clones, with roughly 90% occurring only once. The input for sequencing was peripheral blood, taken in the third trimester of pregnancy. Receptor source: a female donor with multiple sclerosis, enrolled in a pregnancy study.

The chain has TRBV7-2 and TRBJ1-2, with D unresolved. The CDR3 sequence is 14 residues long. Germline lookup yields CDR1 SGHTA and CDR2 FQGNSA. V was pared by 0 bases and J by 6 bases, with 11 bases between. CDR3 amino acids: CASSLAGSTHGYTF. CDR3 in DNA: TGTGCCAGCAGCTTAGCGGGCAGCACCCATGGCTACACCTTC.

This clone was recorded once. The genes are TRBV6-1 and TRBJ2-2; D unclear. The ends were cut back, 4 bases at V and 5 bases at J, with 20 bases in the middle. This CDR3 is 17 amino acids long. The germline gives CDR1 MNHNS, CDR2 SASEGT. This CDR3 is CASSAPIQTTSTGELFF. CDR3 bases: TGTGCCAGCAGTGCACCGATCCAAACAACCTCGACCGGGGAGCTGTTTTTT.

V usage is TRBV2 and J usage is TRBJ2-5, with 8 bases aligning to TRBD1. The CDR3 has 13 amino acids. The trim removed 4 bases at V and 3 bases at J, leaving 1 base unmatched. CDR1 SNHLY and CDR2 FYNNEI come from the germline V gene. CDR3 amino acids: CASSGTGKETQYF. The CDR3 nucleotides read TGTGCCAGCAGTGGGACAGGGAAAGAGACCCAGTACTTC.

The chain employs TRBV7-9 and TRBJ1-4, with D tentatively TRBD1 (6 bases). The CDR3 has 15 amino acids. CDR1 and CDR2 from the germline V gene are SEHNR and FQNEAQ (reference sequence). V was cut by 1 base and J by 7 bases, with 13 bases left in between. The DNA of the CDR3 is TGTGCCAGCAGCTTAGGTGCGGGGGCGGCTGAAAAACTGTTTTTT. It encodes CASSLGAGAAEKLFF.

The chain uses TRBV19 and TRBJ1-5; perhaps TRBD1 as D (6 bases). The CDR3 is 16 amino acids. Germline CDR1 reads LNHDA; CDR2 reads SQIVND (reference sequence). The V and J ends lost 6 bases and 2 bases respectively, with 17 bases between them. CDR3 in DNA: TGTGCCAGTAGCCCACAGGGACATAAGGGCAATCAGCCCCAGCATTTT. It encodes CASSPQGHKGNQPQHF.

The sample holds one count of this clone. The gene calls are TRBV27 and TRBJ1-2, with D perhaps matching TRBD1 (6 bases). CDR3 length: 14 residues. V was trimmed by 4 bases and J by 4 bases, leaving 13 bases between them. The germline V gene encodes CDR1 MNHEY and CDR2 SMNVEV (reference sequence). The DNA for the CDR3 is TGTGCCAGCAGTTGGGGCCAGGGGATCTATGGCTACACCTTC. Its protein is CASSWGQGIYGYTF.

The chain is built from TRBV9 and TRBJ2-2; 11 bases line up with TRBD2. CDR1 is SGDLS and CDR2 is YYNGEE in the germline V gene. The CDR3 runs 15 residues. The V gene end was trimmed by 2 bases and the J gene end by 7 bases; junction bases not matched to a gene: 4. The CDR3 here is CASSVTSGAVGELFF. CDR3 DNA sequence: TGTGCCAGCAGCGTGACTAGCGGGGCGGTCGGGGAGCTGTTTTTT.

V and J are TRBV7-9 and TRBJ2-5; TRBD2 aligns across 8 bases. The CDR3 has 16 amino acids. Trimming cost V 4 bases and J 1 base; bases outside gene matches: 8. Germline-derived CDR1 and CDR2 are SEHNR and FQNEAQ (reference sequence). The DNA for the CDR3 is TGTGCCAGCAGCTACTACCAGGGACTAGTCCAAGAGACCCAGTACTTC. This gives the protein CASSYYQGLVQETQYF. Full variable domain (rest looked up from reference TRBV7-9 and TRBJ2-5): DTGVSQNPRHKITKRGQNVTFRCDPISEHNRLYWYRQTLGQGPEFLTYFQNEAQLEKSRLLSDRFSAERPKGSFSTLEIQRTEQGDSAMYLCASSYYQGLVQETQYFGPGTRLLVL.

This clone came up many times. The chain links TRBV19 to TRBJ1-5; D not resolved. Germline V gene data show CDR1 as LNHDA and CDR2 as SQIVND (reference sequence). The CDR3 runs to 16 residues. V shed 1 base and J shed 1 base, with 11 bases lying between them. Here the CDR3 reads CASSIGASRSNQPQHF. CDR3 DNA: TGTGCCAGTAGTATAGGTGCCTCGAGGAGCAATCAGCCCCAGCATTTT.

This chain connects TRBV5-1 to TRBJ2-7, with 10 bases that match TRBD1. Trimming at V came to 0 bases and at J to 7 bases, leaving 13 bases not matched to a gene. The germline V gene has CDR1 SGHRS and CDR2 YFSETQ. The CDR3 is made up of 17 amino acids. CDR3 sequence: CASSLELVGTGADEQYF. DNA for the CDR3: TGCGCCAGCAGCTTGGAGTTGGTTGGGACAGGGGCGGATGAGCAGTACTTC. Using reference TRBV5-1 and TRBJ2-7 for the parts outside the CDR3, the full variable domain is KAGVTQTPRYLIKTRGQQVTLSCSPISGHRSVSWYQQTPGQGLQFLFEYFSETQRNKGNFPGRFSGRQFSNSRSEMNVSTLELGDSALYLCASSLELVGTGADEQYFGPGTRLTVT.

This chain links TRBV7-9 with TRBJ2-7, with a tentative D call TRBD1 (6 bases). The germline V gene encodes CDR1 SEHNR and CDR2 FQNEAQ (reference sequence). V lost 1 base, J lost 7 bases, and 14 bases lay in between. The CDR3 has 14 residues. CDR3 amino acids: CASSLGQDNAEQYF. As DNA, the CDR3 is TGTGCCAGCAGCTTAGGACAGGACAACGCAGAGCAGTACTTC.

The V and J genes are TRBV5-6 and TRBJ1-6, with 7 positions matching TRBD1. The CDR3 spans 14 residues. V trimming: 4 bases; J trimming: 10 bases; junction bases outside the gene matches: 8. The germline gives CDR1 SGHDT, CDR2 YYEEEE. DNA for the CDR3: TGTGCCAGCAGCCCGGACAGGACTACGTCACCCCTCCACTTT. Translating gives CASSPDRTTSPLHF.

The chain uses TRBV7-9 and TRBJ1-2; the match to TRBD1 covers 7 bases. V lost 5 bases and J lost 2; bases outside the gene matches: 5. The V gene's germline CDR1 is SEHNR and CDR2 FQNEAQ (reference sequence). The CDR3 is 14 amino acids. The CDR3 sequence is CASSTRQGNYGYTF. Written as DNA, the CDR3 is TGTGCCAGCAGCACCCGACAGGGCAACTATGGCTACACCTTC.

The chain recombines TRBV7-9 with TRBJ1-4; 7 bases align to TRBD1. The J segment lost 0 bases and the V segment lost 6 bases, leaving 4 bases of the junction unmatched. The CDR3 runs to 15 residues. CDR1 and CDR2 from the germline V gene are SEHNR and FQNEAQ (reference sequence). CDR3: CASSYGQATNEKLFF. The DNA of the CDR3 is TGTGCCAGCAGTTACGGACAGGCAACTAATGAAAAACTGTTTTTT. The whole variable domain, filled in from reference TRBV7-9 and TRBJ1-4, reads DTGVSQNPRHKITKRGQNVTFRCDPISEHNRLYWYRQTLGQGPEFLTYFQNEAQLEKSRLLSDRFSAERPKGSFSTLEIQRTEQGDSAMYLCASSYGQATNEKLFFGSGTQLSVL.